A single sample is the source of the 27 T cell receptor beta chains below, sequenced in a study of Ad26.COV2.S vaccination and SARS-CoV-2 variants. Libraries were prepared by immunoSEQ multiplex PCR; TCRdb keeps only in-frame clonotypes and omits some of them. In the table there are about 280,000 clones, over 75% of which are singletons. Treatment denoted: some 20 received Ad26.COV2.S at low or high dose, single or two shots; roughly five received placebo; per-sample allocation not given. Sampling was performed 63 days after the first vaccine or placebo injection. The input for sequencing was peripheral blood, taken in a trial of Ad26.COV2.S vaccine versus placebo. All receptors derive from a person between 18 and 65 years old who received the Ad26.COV2.S COVID-19 vaccine or a placebo.

The chain joins TRBV5-6 to TRBJ1-6, with 7 nucleotides matching TRBD1. V shed 2 bases and J 3 bases; nucleotides not matched to a gene: 8. The CDR3 has 17 amino acids. Per the germline V gene, CDR1 is SGHDT and CDR2 is YYEEEE. CDR3 nucleotide sequence: TGTGCCAGCAGCTTTAGGCGGACAGGAGTCTATAATTCACCCCTCCACTTT. Protein sequence: CASSFRRTGVYNSPLHF.

The chain couples TRBV5-1 to TRBJ1-1; D might be TRBD1 (5 bases). Looked up from germline, CDR1 is SGHRS and CDR2 is YFSETQ. V was cut by 0 bases and J by 0 bases, with 18 bases left in between. The CDR3 has 18 residues. The CDR3 sequence: CASSLAPGGNTLNTEAFF. The CDR3 bases are TGCGCCAGCAGCTTGGCCCCGGGGGGAAACACCCTGAACACTGAAGCTTTCTTT. The full variable domain, with the rest looked up from reference TRBV5-1 and TRBJ1-1, is KAGVTQTPRYLIKTRGQQVTLSCSPISGHRSVSWYQQTPGQGLQFLFEYFSETQRNKGNFPGRFSGRQFSNSRSEMNVSTLELGDSALYLCASSLAPGGNTLNTEAFFGQGTRLTVV.

The chain is built from TRBV28 and TRBJ1-1; tentatively, D is TRBD1 (5 bases). This CDR3 region has 16 residues. Per the germline V gene, CDR1 is MDHEN and CDR2 is SYDVKM. V was trimmed by 6 bases and J by 1 base, leaving 18 bases between them. DNA for the CDR3: TGTGCCAGCAGAGGGAGGGGAACACGAAAGAACACTGAAGCTTTCTTT. Translated, it gives CASRGRGTRKNTEAFF. The variable domain in full, completed from reference TRBV28 and TRBJ1-1, reads DVKVTQSSRYLVKRTGEKVFLECVQDMDHENMFWYRQDPGLGLRLIYFSYDVKMKEKGDIPEGYSVSREKKERFSLILESASTNQTSMYLCASRGRGTRKNTEAFFGQGTRLTVV.

The chain recombines TRBV5-1 with TRBJ2-5; TRBD1 matches at 7 bases. Germline trimming cut 0 bases from V and 1 base from J; bases unmatched to any gene: 12. The CDR3 covers 18 residues. Per germline, CDR1 SGHRS and CDR2 YFSETQ. CDR3 sequence (DNA): TGCGCCAGCAGCTTGGAAGGGGCAGGGACAGCGAGCCAAGAGACCCAGTACTTC. Its protein product is CASSLEGAGTASQETQYF.

The rearrangement links TRBV7-2 to TRBJ2-4; 10 bases agree with TRBD2. The CDR3 length is 16 residues. Germline V CDR1 and CDR2: SGHTA, FQGNSA. The V and J ends lost 4 bases and 9 bases, in that order; junction bases with no gene match: 12. The CDR3 DNA follows: TGTGCCAGCAGCTCCCAATCCCTAGCGGGGGAGGGCATTCAGTACTTC. Translating gives CASSSQSLAGEGIQYF.

The chain joins TRBV7-2 to TRBJ1-3; TRBD1 matches at 7 bases. After removal of 1 base from V and 0 bases from J, the junction contained 3 bases not matched to a gene. Germline CDR1 and CDR2: SGHTA and FQGNSA. This CDR3 has 16 residues. The CDR3 DNA is TGTGCCAGCAGCTTAGTAGGGGACAGCTCTGGAAACACCATATATTTT. Protein sequence: CASSLVGDSSGNTIYF.

The chain carries TRBV2 and TRBJ2-2; D remains ambiguous. Trimming cost V 6 bases and J 7 bases, with 18 bases left between them. Germline V gene lookup returns CDR1 SNHLY and CDR2 FYNNEI. The CDR3 contains 15 residues. The CDR3: CASSPRLDDNGELFF. The CDR3 bases are TGTGCCAGCAGCCCCCGGCTGGATGACAACGGGGAGCTGTTTTTT.

The chain uses TRBV10-2 and TRBJ2-1; a weak D match, TRBD2 (6 bases). Germline values: CDR1 WSHSY, CDR2 SAAADI. The V end lost 7 bases, the J end lost 8 bases, and 15 bases lay between the germline ends. The CDR3 is made up of 13 amino acids. The DNA for the CDR3 is TGCGCCAGCACCGGGACTCCACTCGATGAGCAGTTCTTC. This translates into CASTGTPLDEQFF.

The gene calls are TRBV5-1 and TRBJ1-1; D gene uncertain. Trimming removed 2 bases from V and 0 bases from J, with 5 bases in between. CDR1 is SGHRS, CDR2 YFSETQ, per germline. The CDR3 runs to 13 residues. The CDR3 nucleotides are TGCGCCAGCAGCTTACAGCTGAACACTGAAGCTTTCTTT. Its translation: CASSLQLNTEAFF.

This chain joins TRBV19 and TRBJ2-1; 8 positions agree with TRBD1. V lost 7 bases and J lost 3; bases outside the gene matches: 5. The germline gives CDR1 LNHDA, CDR2 SQIVND (reference sequence). The CDR3 contains 14 residues. In nucleotides, the CDR3 is TGTGCCAGTAACGACAGGGGTTTCTACAATGAGCAGTTCTTC. This gives the protein CASNDRGFYNEQFF.

J is TRBJ1-4 and V is TRBV5-1; D ambiguous. The CDR3 extends over 18 amino acids. Per the germline V gene, CDR1 is SGHRS and CDR2 is YFSETQ. Trimming cost V 0 bases and J 4 bases, with 19 bases left between them. CDR3 DNA: TGCGCCAGCAGCTTGGTCCCCCCGACTTCCGGAAATAATGAAAAACTGTTTTTT. Amino acids: CASSLVPPTSGNNEKLFF. Using reference TRBV5-1 and TRBJ1-4 for the parts outside the CDR3, the full variable domain is KAGVTQTPRYLIKTRGQQVTLSCSPISGHRSVSWYQQTPGQGLQFLFEYFSETQRNKGNFPGRFSGRQFSNSRSEMNVSTLELGDSALYLCASSLVPPTSGNNEKLFFGSGTQLSVL.

About this clone: An end of the junction differs from the germline gene, which may be a read error. The chain has TRBV5-4 and TRBJ1-2; no clear D gene. This CDR3 spans 15 amino acids. Looked up from germline, CDR1 is SGHNT and CDR2 is YYREEE (reference sequence). CDR3 residues: CASTLEPSRWYGYTF. CDR3 sequence (DNA): TGTGCCAGCACCTTGGAACCCAGCCGCTGGTATGGCTACACCTTC.

This clone appeared a few times. V usage is TRBV7-9 and J usage is TRBJ1-5, with 8 bases matching TRBD1. CDR1 is SEHNR, CDR2 FQNEAQ, per germline (reference sequence). V trimming: 2 bases; J trimming: 9 bases; junction bases outside the gene matches: 3. The CDR3 loop spans 13 amino acids. CDR3 sequence: CASSLQGQAPQHF. CDR3 DNA sequence: TGTGCCAGCAGCTTACAGGGACAGGCGCCCCAGCATTTT.

The chain combines TRBV6-6 with TRBJ2-7; D call uncertain. Germline values: CDR1 MNHNY, CDR2 SVGAGI (reference sequence). V was clipped by 6 bases and J by 2 bases, with 8 bases between them. The CDR3 runs 12 residues. CDR3 nucleotides: TGTGCCAGCAGCCCCAGTACCTACGAGCAGTACTTC. Protein product: CASSPSTYEQYF.

The J gene is TRBJ1-5, the V gene TRBV7-9; no firm D call. CDR1 and CDR2 (germline): SEHNR, FQNEAQ (reference sequence). The CDR3 length is 15 residues. The V gene lost 2 bases and the J gene lost 3 bases, with 11 bases spanning the gap. CDR3 protein: CASSLSVGINQPQHF. In DNA, the CDR3 is TGTGCCAGCAGCTTAAGTGTTGGCATCAATCAGCCCCAGCATTTT. Together with reference TRBV7-9 and TRBJ1-5, the CDR3 gives the full variable domain: DTGVSQNPRHKITKRGQNVTFRCDPISEHNRLYWYRQTLGQGPEFLTYFQNEAQLEKSRLLSDRFSAERPKGSFSTLEIQRTEQGDSAMYLCASSLSVGINQPQHFGDGTRLSIL.

The rearrangement joins TRBV2 to TRBJ2-3; 7 bases agree with TRBD2. Germline CDR1 and CDR2: SNHLY and FYNNEI. V lost 7 bases, J lost 2 bases, and 3 bases stayed unmatched. CDR3 size: 13 residues. DNA of the CDR3: TGTGCCAGCATGAGCGGGGTCACAGATACGCAGTATTTT. Translated: CASMSGVTDTQYF.

This sequence joins TRBV5-1 and TRBJ2-5; 8 nucleotides agree with TRBD2. J was trimmed by 5 bases and V by 4 bases; bases with no gene match: 10. Germline-derived CDR1 and CDR2 are SGHRS and YFSETQ. The CDR3 sequence is 15 residues long. The CDR3 sequence is CASSTAGREGETQYF. Written as DNA, the CDR3 is TGCGCCAGCAGCACTGCCGGGAGGGAGGGGGAGACCCAGTACTTC.

The rearrangement uses TRBV20-1 and TRBJ1-2, with 8 nucleotides matching TRBD1. The CDR3 runs to 18 residues. V trimming: 3 bases; J trimming: 2 bases; junction bases outside the gene matches: 17. Germline V gives CDR1 DFQATT, CDR2 SNEGSKA (reference sequence). The chain's CDR3 is CSASGYNDQGARNYGYTF. The CDR3 DNA is TGCAGTGCTAGTGGCTACAATGATCAGGGGGCTAGGAACTATGGCTACACCTTC.

The V gene is TRBV7-9, the J gene TRBJ2-1, with a possible D match to TRBD2 (5 bases). Per the germline V gene, CDR1 is SEHNR and CDR2 is FQNEAQ (reference sequence). V gave up 4 bases and J gave up 4 bases, with 14 bases separating them. The CDR3 totals 15 residues. The CDR3 coding sequence is TGTGCCAGCAGCTCCCTAGGGCGGGTGTACAATGAGCAGTTCTTC. This translates into CASSSLGRVYNEQFF.

Here the CDR3 reads CASSQSARANYGYTF. The CDR3 coding sequence is TGTGCCAGCAGCCAATCGGCAAGGGCAAACTATGGCTACACCTTC. The chain recombines TRBV5-5 with TRBJ1-2; unclear D gene. In germline, CDR1 is SGHKS, CDR2 YYEKEE (reference sequence). The CDR3 runs to 15 residues. Trimming cost V 4 bases and J 2 bases, with 15 bases left between them.

The genes are TRBV2 and TRBJ2-7; D perhaps matches TRBD1 (5 bases). Deletions cut 6 bases from V and 3 bases from J, with 15 bases between. CDR1 and CDR2 from the germline V gene are SNHLY and FYNNEI. This CDR3 is built from 14 residues. CDR3 region: CASRDSFLGYEQYF. The CDR3, as DNA: TGTGCCAGCAGAGACAGCTTCTTGGGCTACGAGCAGTACTTC.

The rearrangement uses TRBV18 and TRBJ1-2; D is possibly TRBD1 (5 bases). The CDR3 is 14 amino acids. Trimming left V 2 bases short and J 8 bases short, with 15 bases between. Per germline, CDR1 KGHSH and CDR2 LQKENI. CDR3 region: CASSPAGTQEGYTF. In nucleotides, the CDR3 is TGTGCCAGCTCACCAGCCGGGACTCAGGAGGGCTACACCTTC.

V gene TRBV19 combines with J gene TRBJ2-1; D uncertain. The CDR3 runs 13 residues. Germline CDR1 is LNHDA and CDR2 is SQIVND (reference sequence). V was clipped by 5 bases and J by 5 bases, with 10 bases between them. The CDR3 DNA sequence: TGTGCCAGTAGTCCACGGGTTAACAATGAGCAGTTCTTC. Its translation is CASSPRVNNEQFF.

J is TRBJ2-2 and V is TRBV4-3; 9 nucleotides align to TRBD1. The CDR3 sequence is 15 residues long. Trimming at V came to 5 bases and at J to 7 bases, leaving 8 bases not matched to a gene. Per the germline V gene, CDR1 is LGHNA and CDR2 is YSLEER. Here the CDR3 reads CASSTTGGRGGELFF. CDR3 nucleotides: TGCGCCAGCAGCACCACAGGGGGCCGGGGCGGGGAGCTGTTTTTT.

This clone was picked up one time. The chain is built from TRBV27 and TRBJ2-7; a weak D match, TRBD2 (6 bases). Germline CDR1 and CDR2: MNHEY and SMNVEV (reference sequence). This CDR3 comprises 16 residues. Trimming took off 2 bases at V and 0 bases at J, with 14 bases between the two ends. CDR3 in amino acids: CASSLAASADSYEQYF. CDR3 in DNA: TGTGCCAGCAGTTTAGCGGCTAGCGCCGACTCCTACGAGCAGTACTTC.

This clone showed up just once. V usage is TRBV4-2 and J usage is TRBJ1-5; D gene uncertain. Germline CDR1 LGHNA, CDR2 YNFKEQ. V was trimmed by 0 bases and J by 5 bases, leaving 5 bases between them. The length of the CDR3 is 13 residues. DNA for the CDR3: TGTGCCAGCAGCCAAGATCCGGATCAGCCCCAGCATTTT. Protein sequence: CASSQDPDQPQHF.

V usage is TRBV4-2 and J usage is TRBJ2-7; TRBD2 agrees at 9 bases. This CDR3 comprises 16 residues. Losses at the gene ends were 0 bases for V and 7 bases for J; bases not matched to a gene: 10. Germline V gene lookup returns CDR1 LGHNA and CDR2 YNFKEQ. CDR3 bases: TGTGCCAGCAGCCAAGAATATAGCGGGGGCAAGAGAGAGCAGTACTTC. Translation gives CASSQEYSGGKREQYF.